Given below is one T cell receptor (beta chain) in context. The CDR3 has 16 residues. Germline CDR1 and CDR2: LGHNA and YSLEER. V lost 0 bases to trimming and J lost 7 bases; unmatched junction nucleotides: 6. The repertoire was sequenced with immunoSEQ multiplex PCR; TCRdb's copy has only in-frame clones and lacks some. This sample has 50,000 to 80,000 clones; 98% occur once, and the top ten carry 0.3% to 0.4%. This record comes from a study of Tregs in tolerant kidney transplant recipients. Unstimulated regulatory T cells (CD4+CD25+CD127-), CD4+CD25- non-regulatory cells, CD4 and CD8 cells were FACS-sorted from thawed PBMCs.

The genes are TRBV4-3 and TRBJ2-2, with 9 bases that match TRBD2. The starting material was Tregs from blood, obtained before the transplant. The clonotype was recovered from a human donor who received a combined kidney and bone marrow transplant. For the CDR3, the DNA is TGCGCCAGCAGCCAAGAGGCGGGGGGGTCGGGCGGGGAGCTGTTTTTT. Its protein is CASSQEAGGSGGELFF.